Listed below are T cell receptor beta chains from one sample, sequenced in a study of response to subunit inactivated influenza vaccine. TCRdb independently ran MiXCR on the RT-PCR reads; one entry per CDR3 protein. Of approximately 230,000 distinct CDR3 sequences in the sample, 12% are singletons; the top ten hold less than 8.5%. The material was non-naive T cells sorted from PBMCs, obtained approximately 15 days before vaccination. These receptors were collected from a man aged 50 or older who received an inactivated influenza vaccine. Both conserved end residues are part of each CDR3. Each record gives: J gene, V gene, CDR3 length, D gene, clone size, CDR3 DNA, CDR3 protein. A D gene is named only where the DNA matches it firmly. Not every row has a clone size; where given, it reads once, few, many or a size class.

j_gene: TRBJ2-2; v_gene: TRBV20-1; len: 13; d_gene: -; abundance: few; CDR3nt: TGCAGTGCCTTCGGGGACGGGCCCGGGGAGCTGTTTTTT; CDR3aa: CSAFGDGPGELFF
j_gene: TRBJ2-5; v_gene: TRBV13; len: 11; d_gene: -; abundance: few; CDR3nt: TGTGCCAGCAGCATCGAAGAGACCCAGTACTTC; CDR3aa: CASSIEETQYF
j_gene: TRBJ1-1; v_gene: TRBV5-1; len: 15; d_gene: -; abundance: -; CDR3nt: TGCGCCAGCAGCGCACGGGACTCGATGAACACTGAAGCTTTCTTT; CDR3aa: CASSARDSMNTEAFF
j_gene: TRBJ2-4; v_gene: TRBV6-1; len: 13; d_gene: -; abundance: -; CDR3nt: TGTGCCAGCTACTCTCTAGCCAAAAACATTCAGTACTTC; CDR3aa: CASYSLAKNIQYF
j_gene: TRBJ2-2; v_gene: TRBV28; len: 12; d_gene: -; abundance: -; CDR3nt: TGTGCCAGCGATGCGAACACCGGGGAGCTGTTTTTT; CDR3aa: CASDANTGELFF
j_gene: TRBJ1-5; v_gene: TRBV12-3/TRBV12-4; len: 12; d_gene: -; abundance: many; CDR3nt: TGTGCCAGCAGTTTGTTCAATCAGCCCCAGCATTTT; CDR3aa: CASSLFNQPQHF
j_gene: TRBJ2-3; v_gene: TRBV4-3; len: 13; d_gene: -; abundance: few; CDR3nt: TGCGCCAGCAGCCAAGAACCCGGGGATACGCAGTATTTT; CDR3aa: CASSQEPGDTQYF
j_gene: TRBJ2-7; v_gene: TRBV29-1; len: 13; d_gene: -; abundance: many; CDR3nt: TGCAGCGTTGCTCGGGACTCCCACTACGAGCAGTACTTC; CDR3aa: CSVARDSHYEQYF
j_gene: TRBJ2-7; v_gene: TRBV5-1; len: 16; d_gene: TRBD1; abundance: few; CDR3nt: TGCGCCAGCAGCTTGTTAACAGGGGACCGCTCCTACGAGCAGTACTTC; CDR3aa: CASSLLTGDRSYEQYF
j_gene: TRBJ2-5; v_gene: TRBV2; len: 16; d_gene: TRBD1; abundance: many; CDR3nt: TGTGCCAGCAGGTCTCCAGGGGGTGGTTCGGCAGAGACCCAGTACTTC; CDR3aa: CASRSPGGGSAETQYF
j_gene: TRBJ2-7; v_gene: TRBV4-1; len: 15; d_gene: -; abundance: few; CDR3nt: TGCGCCAGCAGCCAAGATCAGGGTTTGGCCTACGAGCAGTACTTC; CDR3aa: CASSQDQGLAYEQYF
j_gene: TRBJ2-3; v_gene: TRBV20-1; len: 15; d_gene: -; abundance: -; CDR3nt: TGCAGTGCCCCGTACCTGGGCAGGGACACAGATACGCAGTATTTT; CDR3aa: CSAPYLGRDTDTQYF
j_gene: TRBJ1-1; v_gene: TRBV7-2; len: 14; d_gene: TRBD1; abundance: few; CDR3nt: TGTGCCAGCAGCCCAGACAGGGGGATCAGTGAAGCTTTCTTT; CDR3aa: CASSPDRGISEAFF
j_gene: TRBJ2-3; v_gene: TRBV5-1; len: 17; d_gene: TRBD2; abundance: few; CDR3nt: TGCGCCAGCAGCTTGGGTATAGCGGGAGGGGTCACAGATACGCAGTATTTT; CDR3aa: CASSLGIAGGVTDTQYF
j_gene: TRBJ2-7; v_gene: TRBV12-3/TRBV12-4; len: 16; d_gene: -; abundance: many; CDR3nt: TGTGCCAGCAGTTTAGCGAAGACACAAAGAGCCTACGAGCAGTACTTC; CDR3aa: CASSLAKTQRAYEQYF
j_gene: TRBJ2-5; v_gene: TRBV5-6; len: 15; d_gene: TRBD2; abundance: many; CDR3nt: TGTGCCAGCAGCTGGACTAGCGGGGAACAAGAGACCCAGTACTTC; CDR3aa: CASSWTSGEQETQYF
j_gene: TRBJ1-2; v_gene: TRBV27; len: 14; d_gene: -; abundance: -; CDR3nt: TGTGCCAGCAGTCCCCCATCCCAAACGGATGGCTACACCTTC; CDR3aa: CASSPPSQTDGYTF
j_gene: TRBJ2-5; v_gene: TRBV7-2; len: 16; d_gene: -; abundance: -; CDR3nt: TGTGCCAGCAGCCTCTCGGGCGGCGGGGTCGGAGAGACCCAGTACTTC; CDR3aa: CASSLSGGGVGETQYF
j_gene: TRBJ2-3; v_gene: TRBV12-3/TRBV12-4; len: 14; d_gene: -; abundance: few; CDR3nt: TGTGCCAGCAGTTCGGTAGAAGGTACAGATACGCAGTATTTT; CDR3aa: CASSSVEGTDTQYF
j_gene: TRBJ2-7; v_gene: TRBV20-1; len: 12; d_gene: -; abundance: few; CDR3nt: TGCAGTGCTAGGGATGGACACTACGAGCAGTACTTC; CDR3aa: CSARDGHYEQYF
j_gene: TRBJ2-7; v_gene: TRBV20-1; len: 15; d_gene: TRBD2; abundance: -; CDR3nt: TGCAGTGCTAGAGGGGCGTCTAGCGGGAGTTACGAGCAGTACTTC; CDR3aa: CSARGASSGSYEQYF
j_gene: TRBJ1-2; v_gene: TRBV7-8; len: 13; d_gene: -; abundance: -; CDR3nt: TGTGCCAGCAGCTCCGGATGGAACTATGGCTACACCTTC; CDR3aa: CASSSGWNYGYTF
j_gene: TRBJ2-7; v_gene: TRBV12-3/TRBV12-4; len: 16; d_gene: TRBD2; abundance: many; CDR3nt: TGTGCCAGCAGTTCCTGGGGACTAGCGGGATCCCACGAGCAGTACTTC; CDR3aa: CASSSWGLAGSHEQYF
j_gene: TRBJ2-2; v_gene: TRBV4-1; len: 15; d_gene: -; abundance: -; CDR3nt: TGCGCCAGCAGCCCAGCTTCCGGGGTGGCCGGGGAGCTGTTTTTT; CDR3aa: CASSPASGVAGELFF
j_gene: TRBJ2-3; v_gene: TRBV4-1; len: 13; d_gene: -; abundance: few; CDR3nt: TGCGCCAGCAGCCAAGAAGACAACGATACGCAGTATTTT; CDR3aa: CASSQEDNDTQYF
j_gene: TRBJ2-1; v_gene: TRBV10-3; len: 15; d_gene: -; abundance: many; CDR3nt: TGTGCCATCAGTGAAGGGGTGGGGGCCTACAATGAGCAGTTCTTC; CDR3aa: CAISEGVGAYNEQFF
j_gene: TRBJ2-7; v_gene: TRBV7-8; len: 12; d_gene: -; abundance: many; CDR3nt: TGTGCCAGCAGCTTAGGGGCCTACGAGCAGTACTTC; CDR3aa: CASSLGAYEQYF
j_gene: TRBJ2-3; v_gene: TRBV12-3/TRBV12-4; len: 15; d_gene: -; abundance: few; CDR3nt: TGTGCCAGCAGGCCCTTCGGGATTAGCACAGATACGCAGTATTTT; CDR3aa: CASRPFGISTDTQYF
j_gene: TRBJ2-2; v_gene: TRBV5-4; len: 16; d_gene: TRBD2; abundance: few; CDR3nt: TGTGCCAGCAGCTTGCGACTAGCGGGTAACACCGGGGAGCTGTTTTTT; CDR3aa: CASSLRLAGNTGELFF
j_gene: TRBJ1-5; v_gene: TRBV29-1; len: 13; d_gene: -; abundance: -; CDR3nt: TGCAGCGTTGCAGCAGGGGGCAATCAGCCCCAGCATTTT; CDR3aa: CSVAAGGNQPQHF
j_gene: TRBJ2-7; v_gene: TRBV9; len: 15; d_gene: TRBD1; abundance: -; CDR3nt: TGTGCCAGCAGCGCGGGGACAGGGGGCCGGCACGAGCAGTACTTC; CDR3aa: CASSAGTGGRHEQYF
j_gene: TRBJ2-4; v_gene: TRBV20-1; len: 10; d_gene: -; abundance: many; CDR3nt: TGCAGTGCTAGAGAGGGGATTCAGTACTTC; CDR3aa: CSAREGIQYF
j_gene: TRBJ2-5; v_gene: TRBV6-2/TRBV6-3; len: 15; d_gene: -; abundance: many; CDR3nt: TGTGCCAGCAGTTACTCGATGGGGGAACAAGAGACCCAGTACTTC; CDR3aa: CASSYSMGEQETQYF
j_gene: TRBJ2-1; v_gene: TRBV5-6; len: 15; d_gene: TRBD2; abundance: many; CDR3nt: TGTGCCAGCAGCACCCCGACTAGCGGGTGGGATGAGCAGTTCTTC; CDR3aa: CASSTPTSGWDEQFF
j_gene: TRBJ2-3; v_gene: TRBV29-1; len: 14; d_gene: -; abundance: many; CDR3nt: TGCAGCGGGCGGCCGGGGGGCGGCGCAGATACGCAGTATTTT; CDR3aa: CSGRPGGGADTQYF
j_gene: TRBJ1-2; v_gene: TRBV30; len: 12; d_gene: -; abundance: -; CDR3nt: TGTGCCTGGAGTTGGACGAACTATGGCTACACCTTC; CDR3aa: CAWSWTNYGYTF
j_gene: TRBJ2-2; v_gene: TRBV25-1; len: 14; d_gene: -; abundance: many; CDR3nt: TGTGCCAGCAGTGAAGGGGATAGGGCCGGGGAGCTGTTTTTT; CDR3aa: CASSEGDRAGELFF